This entry lists 27 T cell receptor beta chains sequenced from one sample in a study of cytomegalovirus exposure and HLA in healthy donors. Primers for the PCR totalled 60 Vbeta and 13 Jbeta. The repertoire was sequenced with immunoSEQ multiplex PCR; TCRdb's copy has only in-frame clones and lacks some. The data show 95,000 to 150,000 clones, about 75% seen once. The sample comprised PBMCs. The receptors were gathered from a woman aged 40 to 55 in good health and CMV-seropositive.

The rearrangement uses TRBV5-1 and TRBJ2-7; D gene ambiguous. CDR3 length equals 15 residues. CDR1 and CDR2 (germline): SGHRS, YFSETQ. The V and J ends lost 4 bases and 0 bases respectively, with 14 bases between them. CDR3 in amino acids: CASSVAQLSSYEQYF. CDR3 coding DNA: TGCGCCAGCAGCGTGGCGCAACTATCCTCCTACGAGCAGTACTTC.

The rearrangement links TRBV6-6 to TRBJ1-5; D is perhaps TRBD1 (5 bases). The CDR3 is 14 residues long. Per germline, CDR1 MNHNY and CDR2 SVGAGI (reference sequence). The V and J ends lost 4 bases and 9 bases respectively, with 16 bases between them. CDR3 region: CASSFNRLERPQHF. CDR3 DNA sequence: TGTGCCAGCAGTTTCAACAGGTTGGAGCGGCCCCAGCATTTT.

The J gene is TRBJ1-6, the V gene TRBV5-1; the match to TRBD1 covers 7 bases. This CDR3 region has 15 residues. Looked up from germline, CDR1 is SGHRS and CDR2 is YFSETQ. V shed 5 bases, J shed 5 bases, and the junction held 7 bases outside the gene matches. The CDR3 is CASRLAGTDNSPLHF. The CDR3 bases are TGCGCCAGCAGGTTAGCCGGGACAGATAATTCACCCCTCCACTTT.

This sequence joins TRBV5-6 and TRBJ1-2, with D possibly being TRBD1 (6 bases). Trimming shortened V by 2 bases and J by 3 bases, and 20 bases separated the two germline ends. Germline CDR1 and CDR2: SGHDT and YYEEEE. The CDR3 consists of 17 residues. This CDR3 reads CASSLWDTAINHYGYTF. CDR3 nucleotides: TGTGCCAGCAGCTTATGGGACACAGCAATTAATCACTATGGCTACACCTTC.

This clone showed up just a few times. V gene TRBV6-5 combines with J gene TRBJ2-2; TRBD2 agrees at 8 bases. Germline V CDR1 and CDR2: MNHEY, SVGAGI. V shed 6 bases and J 6 bases; nucleotides not matched to a gene: 9. The CDR3 covers 15 residues. DNA of the CDR3: TGTGCCAGCAGCCCTGGACTAGCACGCGCCGGGGAGCTGTTTTTT. Translated, it gives CASSPGLARAGELFF.

The V call is TRBV7-2, the J call TRBJ2-3; TRBD1 or TRBD2 may be the D gene (5 bases each). V was pared by 5 bases and J by 7 bases, with 19 bases between. Germline V gives CDR1 SGHTA, CDR2 FQGNSA. This CDR3 is 15 amino acids long. In nucleotides, the CDR3 is TGTGCCAGCAGCCTAGGGGAGTATCCTACATATACGCAGTATTTT. It yields the protein CASSLGEYPTYTQYF. The variable domain in full, completed from reference TRBV7-2 and TRBJ2-3, reads GAGVSQSPSNKVTEKGKDVELRCDPISGHTALYWYRQSLGQGLEFLIYFQGNSAPDKSGLPSDRFSAERTGGSVSTLTIQRTQQEDSAVYLCASSLGEYPTYTQYFGPGTRLTVL.

The chain has TRBV28 and TRBJ1-3, with 7 bases matching TRBD1. The ends lost 2 bases at V and 0 bases at J; junction bases unmatched: 10. Germline-derived CDR1 and CDR2 are MDHEN and SYDVKM. The CDR3 has 18 residues. DNA of the CDR3: TGTGCCAGCAGTTTAACAGGGGCCTCCACGACCTCTGGAAACACCATATATTTT. Residues: CASSLTGASTTSGNTIYF.

The chain carries TRBV4-3 and TRBJ2-3; D may be TRBD1 (5 bases). The germline V gene encodes CDR1 LGHNA and CDR2 YSLEER. Between the trimmed V and J ends, which lost 0 bases and 0 bases, there was a span of 10 bases. The CDR3 is 16 residues long. The CDR3 coding sequence is TGCGCCAGCAGCCAAGACCGGGCAGGGAGCACAGATACGCAGTATTTT. Amino acid sequence: CASSQDRAGSTDTQYF.

Only a few counts were recorded for this clone. The chain couples TRBV28 to TRBJ2-3; the D gene is possibly TRBD2 (6 bases). In germline, CDR1 is MDHEN, CDR2 SYDVKM. CDR3 length: 16 amino acids. V dropped 2 bases and J dropped 3 bases, with 15 bases sitting between them. The CDR3 coding sequence is TGTGCCAGCAGTTTAAGCTCGGCGGGACGTACAGATACGCAGTATTTT. Amino acids: CASSLSSAGRTDTQYF.

J is TRBJ2-1 and V is TRBV9; D may be TRBD2 (7 bases). V was clipped by 7 bases and J by 6 bases, with 29 bases between them. CDR3 length equals 18 residues. CDR1 is SGDLS and CDR2 is YYNGEE in the germline V gene. The CDR3 protein is CASGTPEGGGYVRNEQFF. The CDR3 nucleotides read TGTGCCAGCGGTACGCCTGAAGGGGGGGGATATGTTCGCAATGAGCAGTTCTTC.

The V call is TRBV6-5, the J call TRBJ2-1; 11 bases match TRBD2. Trimming took 4 bases from V and 3 from J; bases not matched to a gene: 5. The germline V gene encodes CDR1 MNHEY and CDR2 SVGAGI. This CDR3 contains 16 residues. CDR3 sequence (DNA): TGTGCCAGCAGTTGGGGACTAGCGGCCTACTACAATGAGCAGTTCTTC. It is translated as CASSWGLAAYYNEQFF.

The chain combines TRBV15 with TRBJ2-7; D may be TRBD2 (6 bases). The CDR3 covers 13 residues. Germline assignment: CDR1 LNHNV and CDR2 YYDKDF (reference sequence). Trimming removed 4 bases from V and 10 bases from J, with 17 bases in between. CDR3 coding DNA: TGTGCCACCAGCACGGAGACGCATGCGGGACAGTACTTC. Translating gives CATSTETHAGQYF.

Regarding this clone: Other DNA sequences in the same sample also yield this CDR3. V is TRBV4-2 and J is TRBJ1-5; D is uncertain. In germline, CDR1 is LGHNA, CDR2 YNFKEQ. The CDR3 runs 13 residues. V gave up 0 bases and J gave up 4 bases, with 4 bases separating them. This CDR3 reads CASSQDRNQPQHF. CDR3 nucleotide sequence: TGTGCCAGCAGCCAAGACCGTAATCAGCCCCAGCATTTT.

In this sample, this clone turned up a few times. The CDR3 nucleotides are TGTGCCAGTCAGATCCCGGGGAGGTTGAACACTGAAGCTTTCTTT. Translated, it gives CASQIPGRLNTEAFF. The rearrangement uses TRBV6-6 and TRBJ1-1; D call uncertain. The CDR3 consists of 15 residues. Germline assignment: CDR1 MNHNY and CDR2 SVGAGI (reference sequence). Trimming took off 9 bases at V and 0 bases at J, with 17 bases between the two ends.

The chain links TRBV2 to TRBJ1-6; TRBD1 might be the D (5 bases). CDR1 is SNHLY and CDR2 is FYNNEI in the germline V gene. The CDR3 consists of 15 residues. Trimming removed 6 bases from V and 5 bases from J, with 14 bases in between. The CDR3 sequence: CASRARQNDNSPLHF. CDR3 DNA: TGTGCCAGCAGGGCAAGACAGAACGATAATTCACCCCTCCACTTT.

In its sample, this clone was seen a few times. This chain links TRBV14 with TRBJ1-2; D call uncertain. Germline V gene data show CDR1 as SGHDN and CDR2 as FVKESK. This CDR3 contains 13 residues. Trimming stripped 4 bases from V and 5 bases from J, with 11 bases between. This chain's CDR3 is CASSLPPGYGYTF. Here the CDR3 DNA reads TGTGCCAGCAGCCTCCCACCGGGGTATGGCTACACCTTC. The complete variable domain, with remaining parts taken from reference TRBV14 and TRBJ1-2, reads EAGVTQFPSHSVIEKGQTVTLRCDPISGHDNLYWYRRVMGKEIKFLLHFVKESKQDESGMPNNRFLAERTGGTYSTLKVQPAELEDSGVYFCASSLPPGYGYTFGSGTRLTVV.

V is TRBV5-1 and J is TRBJ2-7, with 10 bases identical to TRBD1. The CDR3 has 15 residues. The trim removed 4 bases at V and 1 base at J, leaving 5 bases unmatched. CDR1 is SGHRS and CDR2 is YFSETQ in the germline V gene. CDR3 residues: CASSDDRGLSYEQYF. DNA for the CDR3: TGCGCCAGCAGCGACGACAGGGGGCTGTCCTACGAGCAGTACTTC. Complete variable domain (other parts from reference TRBV5-1 and TRBJ2-7): KAGVTQTPRYLIKTRGQQVTLSCSPISGHRSVSWYQQTPGQGLQFLFEYFSETQRNKGNFPGRFSGRQFSNSRSEMNVSTLELGDSALYLCASSDDRGLSYEQYFGPGTRLTVT.

The CDR3 reads CASIAEGQLNTEAFF. For the CDR3, the DNA is TGTGCCAGCATTGCCGAGGGACAGCTGAACACTGAAGCTTTCTTT. The chain links TRBV28 to TRBJ1-1; 7 nucleotides align to TRBD1. V lost 7 bases and J lost 0; bases outside the gene matches: 8. CDR3 length equals 15 residues. CDR1 MDHEN and CDR2 SYDVKM come from the germline V gene.

The chain has TRBV27 and TRBJ1-4; 7 bases align to TRBD1. The germline CDR1 and CDR2 sequences are MNHEY and SMNVEV (reference sequence). V gave up 5 bases and J gave up 7 bases; unmatched junction bases: 7. The length of the CDR3 is 14 residues. This CDR3 reads CASSQEGAREKLFF. DNA for the CDR3: TGTGCCAGCAGTCAGGAGGGGGCGCGTGAAAAACTGTTTTTT. Full variable domain (outside the CDR3, taken from reference TRBV27 and TRBJ1-4): EAQVTQNPRYLITVTGKKLTVTCSQNMNHEYMSWYRQDPGLGLRQIYYSMNVEVTDKGDVPEGYKVSRKEKRNFPLILESPSPNQTSLYFCASSQEGAREKLFFGSGTQLSVL.

There are a few counts of this clone. The chain employs TRBV7-2 and TRBJ2-3; the D gene is possibly TRBD1 (5 bases). The V and J ends lost 1 base and 5 bases respectively, with 13 bases between them. CDR1 SGHTA and CDR2 FQGNSA come from the germline V gene. The CDR3 length is 15 residues. The CDR3 sequence: CASSLVAGSGDTQYF. The CDR3 DNA sequence: TGTGCCAGCAGCTTAGTCGCAGGGTCGGGAGATACGCAGTATTTT.

The chain couples TRBV7-2 to TRBJ2-2, with 8 bases fitting TRBD1. The germline CDR1 and CDR2 sequences are SGHTA and FQGNSA. The CDR3 is 16 amino acids. J gave up 3 bases and V 5 bases, and 8 bases lay outside the gene matches. The CDR3, as DNA: TGTGCCAGCAGCCTAGGACAGGGTGGGCACACCGGGGAGCTGTTTTTT. Its protein is CASSLGQGGHTGELFF.

The DNA for the CDR3 is TGCAGCGTGGGGACAGGGAGGACAGATACGCAGTATTTT. It yields the protein CSVGTGRTDTQYF. V usage is TRBV29-1 and J usage is TRBJ2-3; 9 bases map to TRBD1. The CDR3 has 13 amino acids. The germline V gene has CDR1 SQVTM and CDR2 ANQGSEA. The V segment lost 6 bases and the J segment 3 bases; nucleotides outside the gene matches: 4.

This clone was counted between two and nine times. The rearrangement uses TRBV5-1 and TRBJ2-7, with TRBD2 identical over 13 bases. Germline CDR1 and CDR2: SGHRS and YFSETQ. V lost 2 bases to trimming and J lost 5 bases; unmatched junction nucleotides: 4. The CDR3 is 15 amino acids. CDR3 region: CASSFPGTSGDEQYF. The CDR3 DNA reads TGCGCCAGCAGCTTCCCCGGGACTAGCGGGGACGAGCAGTACTTC.

The V and J genes are TRBV4-3 and TRBJ2-3; 8 bases are a match to TRBD1. The CDR3 length is 18 residues. Trimming removed 0 bases from V and 1 base from J; junction bases left unmatched: 9. Germline CDR1 reads LGHNA; CDR2 reads YSLEER. The CDR3 loop reads CASSQDPGTGGGTDTQYF. CDR3 bases: TGCGCCAGCAGCCAAGATCCGGGGACAGGAGGGGGCACAGATACGCAGTATTTT.

The chain employs TRBV29-1 and TRBJ2-3; 7 nucleotides match TRBD1. J lost 2 bases, V lost 4 bases, and 6 bases had no gene match. Germline V CDR1 and CDR2: SQVTM, ANQGSEA. The CDR3 spans 14 residues. The CDR3 coding sequence is TGCAGCGTTGGGACAGGAGAGAACACAGATACGCAGTATTTT. This encodes CSVGTGENTDTQYF.

This clone was counted a few times. CDR3 residues: CASSLPSGGDNEQFF. For the CDR3, the DNA is TGTGCCAGCAGCTTGCCTAGCGGGGGAGACAATGAGCAGTTCTTC. The chain uses TRBV5-4 and TRBJ2-1; TRBD2 matches at 10 bases. The germline gives CDR1 SGHNT, CDR2 YYREEE (reference sequence). The CDR3 sequence is 15 residues long. Trimming cost V 1 base and J 5 bases; bases outside gene matches: 3.

This clone was observed a single time. V usage is TRBV7-7 and J usage is TRBJ2-5; the match to TRBD2 covers 9 bases. This CDR3 is 15 amino acids long. Germline V gene sequence: CDR1 SSHAT, CDR2 FNYEAQ (reference sequence). The V gene end was trimmed by 1 base and the J gene end by 4 bases; junction bases not matched to a gene: 4. The CDR3 DNA is TGTGCCAGCAGCTTAGGCGGGGGGGCCAGAGAGACCCAGTACTTC. Translation: CASSLGGGARETQYF. The whole variable domain, filled in from reference TRBV7-7 and TRBJ2-5, reads GAGVSQSPRYKVTKRGQDVTLRCDPISSHATLYWYQQALGQGPEFLTYFNYEAQPDKSGLPSDRFSAERPEGSISTLTIQRTEQRDSAMYRCASSLGGGARETQYFGPGTRLLVL.